The subject of this entry is one T cell receptor (beta chain). Its specificity is not known. Reverse transcription of all isolated RNA meant that expressed TCRB transcripts were sequenced. Repertoires were generated with immunoSEQ multiplex PCR, while TCRdb's copy carries only in-frame clones and drops some. The sample has around 53,000 clones, 55% to 75% seen once. The entry originates in a study of beta chain features in type 1 diabetes. The study's findings and limits: Whatever favoring of shorter templates PCR might show would apply equally to patients and controls. Significant though moderate, a shortening of TCRB CDR3s appeared in all four CD4+ subsets of Type 1 diabetes patients. In type 1 diabetes patients, VDJ junctions had fewer insertions; deletions at these junctions were more frequent.

This TCR was sampled from a woman in her 30s with type 1 diabetes. What was sequenced was stem cell memory CD4+ T cells from blood.

CDR3 protein: CASSFDSLYGYTF. In nucleotides, the CDR3 is TGCGCCAGCAGCTTCGACAGTCTCTATGGCTACACCTTC. The chain carries TRBV5-1 and TRBJ1-2, with D maybe TRBD1 (5 bases). Germline V gene lookup returns CDR1 SGHRS and CDR2 YFSETQ. The CDR3 extends over 13 amino acids. With 2 bases removed from V and 4 bases from J, the gap between germline ends came to 9 bases. Complete variable domain (other parts from reference TRBV5-1 and TRBJ1-2): KAGVTQTPRYLIKTRGQQVTLSCSPISGHRSVSWYQQTPGQGLQFLFEYFSETQRNKGNFPGRFSGRQFSNSRSEMNVSTLELGDSALYLCASSFDSLYGYTFGSGTRLTVV.